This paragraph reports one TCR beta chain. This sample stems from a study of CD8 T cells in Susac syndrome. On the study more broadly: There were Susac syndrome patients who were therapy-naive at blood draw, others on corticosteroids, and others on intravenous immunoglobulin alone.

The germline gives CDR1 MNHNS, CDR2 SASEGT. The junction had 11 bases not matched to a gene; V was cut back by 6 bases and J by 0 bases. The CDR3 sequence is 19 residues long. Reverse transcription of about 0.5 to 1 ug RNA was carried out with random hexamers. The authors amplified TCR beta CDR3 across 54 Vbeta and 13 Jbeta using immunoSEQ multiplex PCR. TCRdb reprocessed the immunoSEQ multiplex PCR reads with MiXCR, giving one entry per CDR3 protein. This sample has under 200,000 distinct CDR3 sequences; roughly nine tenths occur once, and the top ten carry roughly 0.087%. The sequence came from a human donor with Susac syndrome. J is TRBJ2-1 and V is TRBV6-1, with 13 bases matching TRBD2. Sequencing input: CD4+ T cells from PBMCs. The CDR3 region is CASRQGLAGVGASYNEQFF. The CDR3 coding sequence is TGTGCCAGCAGGCAAGGACTAGCGGGAGTGGGGGCCTCCTACAATGAGCAGTTCTTC.